This paragraph reports one T cell receptor (beta chain). The antigen remains unidentified. The source of the sample is a study of cytomegalovirus exposure and HLA in healthy donors. Germline V CDR1 and CDR2: SGHTA, FQGTGA. The length of the CDR3 is 13 residues. The V and J ends lost 5 bases and 5 bases respectively, with 12 bases between them. Study findings and constraints: Earlier results showed most TCR beta V segments being productive about 90% or about 30% of the time. When the data were analyzed later, several of the most significant clusters appeared to be linked to common viral pathogens.

The PCR was carried out with 60 Vbeta primers and 13 Jbeta primers. The table came from immunoSEQ multiplex PCR; TCRdb's copy has only in-frame clones and leaves some out. The table records 100,000 to 150,000 clones, around two thirds of them present only once. The sequenced material came from PBMCs. This chain connects TRBV7-3 to TRBJ2-5; tentatively, D is TRBD1 (5 bases). The receptor's source is a woman aged 40 to 50 in good health and CMV-seronegative. The DNA for the CDR3 is TGTGCCAGCAGCCCCAGGGTGGGGGAGACCCAGTACTTC. Its protein is CASSPRVGETQYF.